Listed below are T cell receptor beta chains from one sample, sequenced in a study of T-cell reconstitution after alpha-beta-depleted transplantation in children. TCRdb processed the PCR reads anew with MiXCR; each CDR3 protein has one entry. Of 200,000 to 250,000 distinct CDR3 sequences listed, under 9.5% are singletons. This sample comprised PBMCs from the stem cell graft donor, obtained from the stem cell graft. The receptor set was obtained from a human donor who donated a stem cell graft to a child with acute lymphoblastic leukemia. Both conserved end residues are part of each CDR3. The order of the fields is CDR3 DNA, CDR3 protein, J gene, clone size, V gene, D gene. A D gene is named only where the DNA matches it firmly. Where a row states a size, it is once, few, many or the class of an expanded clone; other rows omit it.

cdr3_nt: TGTGCCAGCAGCCCTGGCCTCCAAGAGACCCAGTACTTC
cdr3_aa: CASSPGLQETQYF
j_call: TRBJ2-5
clone_size: many
v_call: TRBV3-1
d_call: -

cdr3_nt: TGTGCCATCAGTGGGGGACAGGCCTCTGAAGCTTTCTTT
cdr3_aa: CAISGGQASEAFF
j_call: TRBJ1-1
clone_size: -
v_call: TRBV10-3
d_call: TRBD1

cdr3_nt: TGTGCCAGCAGTTTTAATCGGGGTGGAAAACAAGAGACCCAGTACTTC
cdr3_aa: CASSFNRGGKQETQYF
j_call: TRBJ2-5
clone_size: few
v_call: TRBV12-3/TRBV12-4
d_call: -

cdr3_nt: TGTGCCATCAGGGAGGGCAGTGGGCCCCTCCACTTT
cdr3_aa: CAIREGSGPLHF
j_call: TRBJ1-6
clone_size: -
v_call: TRBV10-3
d_call: -

cdr3_nt: TGTGCCAGCCGGACCGGAGTCTATGGCTACACCTTC
cdr3_aa: CASRTGVYGYTF
j_call: TRBJ1-2
clone_size: -
v_call: TRBV6-5
d_call: -

cdr3_nt: TGTGCCACCAGCAGAGATATGAGGCCGCAAGAGACCCAGTACTTC
cdr3_aa: CATSRDMRPQETQYF
j_call: TRBJ2-5
clone_size: few
v_call: TRBV15
d_call: -

cdr3_nt: TGTGCCAGCAGCGTACAGGGATCAAACACTGAAGCTTTCTTT
cdr3_aa: CASSVQGSNTEAFF
j_call: TRBJ1-1
clone_size: -
v_call: TRBV9
d_call: -

cdr3_nt: TGTGCCAGCAGCTTAGTCGAGAGAGTTAATTCACCCCTCCACTTT
cdr3_aa: CASSLVERVNSPLHF
j_call: TRBJ1-6
clone_size: few
v_call: TRBV7-8
d_call: -

cdr3_nt: TGTGCCAGCAGCCAACTAGCGGAAAACCTCGGGACAGATACGCAGTATTTT
cdr3_aa: CASSQLAENLGTDTQYF
j_call: TRBJ2-3
clone_size: few
v_call: TRBV7-9
d_call: TRBD2

cdr3_nt: TGTGCCAGCAGCTTTACCAGAGATTCCTACGAGCAGTACTTC
cdr3_aa: CASSFTRDSYEQYF
j_call: TRBJ2-7
clone_size: -
v_call: TRBV7-2
d_call: -

cdr3_nt: TGCAGTGCCCCGTGGGGGGGAGAGACCCAGTACTTC
cdr3_aa: CSAPWGGETQYF
j_call: TRBJ2-5
clone_size: few
v_call: TRBV20-1
d_call: TRBD2

cdr3_nt: TGTGCCAGCAGCAACTCACCGTCAAACGAGCAGTTCTTC
cdr3_aa: CASSNSPSNEQFF
j_call: TRBJ2-1
clone_size: -
v_call: TRBV7-7
d_call: -

cdr3_nt: TGTGCCATCAGTGGGGGCAGGGACTCGGCCCCTCTCGAGCAGTACTTC
cdr3_aa: CAISGGRDSAPLEQYF
j_call: TRBJ2-7
clone_size: many
v_call: TRBV10-3
d_call: -

cdr3_nt: TGTGCCAGCAGCGTAGGAGGTGCCCAGGGGCCCCTCTATGGCTACACCTTC
cdr3_aa: CASSVGGAQGPLYGYTF
j_call: TRBJ1-2
clone_size: many
v_call: TRBV9
d_call: -

cdr3_nt: TGTGCCATCAGTGGTCAGGCGGGGGGAAACACAGATACGCAGTATTTT
cdr3_aa: CAISGQAGGNTDTQYF
j_call: TRBJ2-3
clone_size: many
v_call: TRBV10-3
d_call: TRBD2

cdr3_nt: TGCAGCTTTTTAAAGGGAGGCGTCTACAATGAGCAGTTCTTC
cdr3_aa: CSFLKGGVYNEQFF
j_call: TRBJ2-1
clone_size: few
v_call: TRBV29-1
d_call: -

cdr3_nt: TGCAGCGTTGGACCGCACGGGACTAGCGGGGGGACCACCTACAATGAGCAGTTCTTC
cdr3_aa: CSVGPHGTSGGTTYNEQFF
j_call: TRBJ2-1
clone_size: few
v_call: TRBV29-1
d_call: TRBD2

cdr3_nt: TGTGCCAGCAGCTTGGGGGACAGCTACTCTGGGGCCAACGTCCTGACTTTC
cdr3_aa: CASSLGDSYSGANVLTF
j_call: TRBJ2-6
clone_size: few
v_call: TRBV5-4
d_call: TRBD1

cdr3_nt: TGCGCCAGCAGCTTGTCGGCGTGGAACACCGGGGAGCTGTTTTTT
cdr3_aa: CASSLSAWNTGELFF
j_call: TRBJ2-2
clone_size: many
v_call: TRBV5-1
d_call: -

cdr3_nt: TGCGCCAGCAGCCAGGCCGGGACTAGCGGGGGGGCCTACGAGCAGTACTTC
cdr3_aa: CASSQAGTSGGAYEQYF
j_call: TRBJ2-7
clone_size: many
v_call: TRBV5-1
d_call: TRBD2

cdr3_nt: TGTGCCAGCAGTAACCCGGGACAGGGGTCCTACGAGCAGTACTTC
cdr3_aa: CASSNPGQGSYEQYF
j_call: TRBJ2-7
clone_size: -
v_call: TRBV12-3/TRBV12-4
d_call: TRBD1

cdr3_nt: TGTGCCAGCAGTTCCGAAGTCAGGGTCCATGGCTACACCTTC
cdr3_aa: CASSSEVRVHGYTF
j_call: TRBJ1-2
clone_size: few
v_call: TRBV12-3/TRBV12-4
d_call: -

cdr3_nt: TGCAGTGCTGAGGGTCTGGCCGGATTCACCGGGGAGCTGTTTTTT
cdr3_aa: CSAEGLAGFTGELFF
j_call: TRBJ2-2
clone_size: many
v_call: TRBV20-1
d_call: -

cdr3_nt: TGCGCCAGCACAGTGGGCCTCTCCTACGAGCAGTACTTC
cdr3_aa: CASTVGLSYEQYF
j_call: TRBJ2-7
clone_size: few
v_call: TRBV5-1
d_call: -

cdr3_nt: TGTGCCAGCAGTTCTCCTCGCCGAGAGACCCAGTACTTC
cdr3_aa: CASSSPRRETQYF
j_call: TRBJ2-5
clone_size: -
v_call: TRBV12-3/TRBV12-4
d_call: -

cdr3_nt: TGTGCCAGCAGCCCACCCCCCAGCAGGTCGCAAATTGAAGCTTTCTTT
cdr3_aa: CASSPPPSRSQIEAFF
j_call: TRBJ1-1
clone_size: -
v_call: TRBV7-9
d_call: -

cdr3_nt: TGTGCCAGCAGTTTAGATTTATCGGGGTCCCAGCATTTT
cdr3_aa: CASSLDLSGSQHF
j_call: TRBJ1-5
clone_size: -
v_call: TRBV12-3/TRBV12-4
d_call: -

cdr3_nt: TGTGCCATCAGCGTAACTAGCGGGCGGAACGAGCAGTACTTC
cdr3_aa: CAISVTSGRNEQYF
j_call: TRBJ2-7
clone_size: -
v_call: TRBV10-3
d_call: TRBD2

cdr3_nt: TGCAGTTCATCTGACGGCTTGAACACTGAAGCTTTCTTT
cdr3_aa: CSSSDGLNTEAFF
j_call: TRBJ1-1
clone_size: many
v_call: TRBV20-1
d_call: -

cdr3_nt: TGTGCCAGCAGCCCGATGGGCAATTCACCCCTCCACTTT
cdr3_aa: CASSPMGNSPLHF
j_call: TRBJ1-6
clone_size: many
v_call: TRBV7-9
d_call: -

cdr3_nt: TGTGCCTGGACAGGGGGCGCCGGCTACACCTTC
cdr3_aa: CAWTGGAGYTF
j_call: TRBJ1-2
clone_size: few
v_call: TRBV30
d_call: TRBD1

cdr3_nt: TGTGCCAGCAGTGAAGATTACAAAGACCTGGGGGCCAACGTCCTGACTTTC
cdr3_aa: CASSEDYKDLGANVLTF
j_call: TRBJ2-6
clone_size: -
v_call: TRBV2
d_call: -

cdr3_nt: TGTGCCAGCAGTGGAGGGACTATGGACGACTACGAGCAGTACTTC
cdr3_aa: CASSGGTMDDYEQYF
j_call: TRBJ2-7
clone_size: many
v_call: TRBV2
d_call: TRBD2

cdr3_nt: TGTGCCAGCAGACGGGGGCCGGGGGATGAGCAGTTCTTC
cdr3_aa: CASRRGPGDEQFF
j_call: TRBJ2-1
clone_size: -
v_call: TRBV11-2
d_call: -

cdr3_nt: TGTGCCACCAGCGGATACAGGAACAATGAGCAGTTCTTC
cdr3_aa: CATSGYRNNEQFF
j_call: TRBJ2-1
clone_size: many
v_call: TRBV15
d_call: -

cdr3_nt: TGCGCCAGCAGTACATACCGGCTTAACAACTACGAGCAGTACTTC
cdr3_aa: CASSTYRLNNYEQYF
j_call: TRBJ2-7
clone_size: many
v_call: TRBV10-2
d_call: -

cdr3_nt: TGTGCCAGCCGCTCGGCAGGGTCGAACACCGGGGAGCTGTTTTTT
cdr3_aa: CASRSAGSNTGELFF
j_call: TRBJ2-2
clone_size: -
v_call: TRBV12-3/TRBV12-4
d_call: -

cdr3_nt: TGTGCCAGCAGCCTAGGTGGAGGGGAGCAGTTCTTC
cdr3_aa: CASSLGGGEQFF
j_call: TRBJ2-1
clone_size: -
v_call: TRBV7-9
d_call: -

cdr3_nt: TGCGCCAGCAGCCAACTAGCGGCTTCTTCCTACGAGCAGTACTTC
cdr3_aa: CASSQLAASSYEQYF
j_call: TRBJ2-7
clone_size: -
v_call: TRBV5-1
d_call: TRBD2

cdr3_nt: TGTGCCAGCTCACAACAGCGAGATACGCAGTATTTT
cdr3_aa: CASSQQRDTQYF
j_call: TRBJ2-3
clone_size: many
v_call: TRBV18
d_call: -

cdr3_nt: TGTGCCATCAGTGAAACTCCCAAAGGGTTTTCTAATGAAAAACTGTTTTTT
cdr3_aa: CAISETPKGFSNEKLFF
j_call: TRBJ1-4
clone_size: once
v_call: TRBV10-3
d_call: -

cdr3_nt: TGTGCCAGCAGTTACTTACAGGGTAGGGGGAATCAGCCCCAGCATTTT
cdr3_aa: CASSYLQGRGNQPQHF
j_call: TRBJ1-5
clone_size: few
v_call: TRBV6-5
d_call: -

cdr3_nt: TGCGCCAGCAGCCCACCCCGTGGCGGCTACACCTTC
cdr3_aa: CASSPPRGGYTF
j_call: TRBJ1-2
clone_size: -
v_call: TRBV5-1
d_call: -

cdr3_nt: TGTGCCTGGGGGACAGGGGGCTACACCGGGGAGCTGTTTTTT
cdr3_aa: CAWGTGGYTGELFF
j_call: TRBJ2-2
clone_size: many
v_call: TRBV30
d_call: TRBD1

cdr3_nt: TGCAGCGTCCGACAGGGGGCTTTCGGTTCACCCCTCCACTTT
cdr3_aa: CSVRQGAFGSPLHF
j_call: TRBJ1-6
clone_size: few
v_call: TRBV29-1
d_call: TRBD1

cdr3_nt: TGTGCCAGCTCACTAACGGGGGGCGGTTTATACGAGCAGTACTTC
cdr3_aa: CASSLTGGGLYEQYF
j_call: TRBJ2-7
clone_size: many
v_call: TRBV18
d_call: -

cdr3_nt: TGTGCTAGTGGTGCCCCGACTAGCGGGGTCTCCTACAATGAGCAGTTCTTC
cdr3_aa: CASGAPTSGVSYNEQFF
j_call: TRBJ2-1
clone_size: many
v_call: TRBV12-5
d_call: TRBD2

cdr3_nt: TGTGCCAGCAGGGTCGCAGGGCTACCCACCTACGAGCAGTACTTC
cdr3_aa: CASRVAGLPTYEQYF
j_call: TRBJ2-7
clone_size: few
v_call: TRBV6-1
d_call: -

cdr3_nt: TGTGCCAGCAGCTTAGGTGGGCAATACTACGAGCAGTACTTC
cdr3_aa: CASSLGGQYYEQYF
j_call: TRBJ2-7
clone_size: few
v_call: TRBV7-9
d_call: -

cdr3_nt: TGTGCCAGCAAGGAAGGACAGAAAGGATACGAGCAGTACTTC
cdr3_aa: CASKEGQKGYEQYF
j_call: TRBJ2-7
clone_size: few
v_call: TRBV5-6
d_call: -

cdr3_nt: TGTGCCAGCAGCTTAGACGGGGGAAGAGGCAATCAGCCCCAGCATTTT
cdr3_aa: CASSLDGGRGNQPQHF
j_call: TRBJ1-5
clone_size: -
v_call: TRBV7-2
d_call: -

cdr3_nt: TGTGCCAGCTCACAACGACTAGCGGTTGTTTACGAGCAGTACTTC
cdr3_aa: CASSQRLAVVYEQYF
j_call: TRBJ2-7
clone_size: many
v_call: TRBV18
d_call: TRBD2

cdr3_nt: TGTGCCAGCAGTTCCCCGACACTCCTCCAAGAGACCCAGTACTTC
cdr3_aa: CASSSPTLLQETQYF
j_call: TRBJ2-5
clone_size: -
v_call: TRBV6-2/TRBV6-3
d_call: -